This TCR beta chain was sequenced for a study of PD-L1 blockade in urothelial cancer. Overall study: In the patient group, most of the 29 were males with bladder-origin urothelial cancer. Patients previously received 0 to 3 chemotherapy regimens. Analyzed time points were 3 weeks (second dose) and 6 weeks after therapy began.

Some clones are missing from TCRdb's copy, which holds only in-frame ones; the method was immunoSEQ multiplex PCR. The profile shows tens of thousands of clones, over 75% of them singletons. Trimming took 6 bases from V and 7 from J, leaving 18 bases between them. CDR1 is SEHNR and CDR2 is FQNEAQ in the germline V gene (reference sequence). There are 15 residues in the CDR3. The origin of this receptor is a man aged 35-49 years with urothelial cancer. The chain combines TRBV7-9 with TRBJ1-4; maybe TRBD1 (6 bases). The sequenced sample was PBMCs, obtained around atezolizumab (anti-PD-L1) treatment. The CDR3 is CASRETGIVGEKLFF. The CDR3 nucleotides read TGTGCCAGCAGGGAAACAGGGATCGTCGGTGAAAAACTGTTTTTT.